This T cell receptor (beta chain) was sequenced for a study of T cell responses to AZD1222 COVID-19 vaccine. Points from the study as a whole: Donors were chiefly white British, with a greater number of females, and clonal diversity was perhaps underestimated. Just five to seven people given AZD1222 tested seropositive at baseline.

Turning to this clone: Its antigen is as yet unknown.

From germline, CDR1 is SGHNT and CDR2 YYREEE (reference sequence). This CDR3 region has 15 residues. J was trimmed by 5 bases and V by 4 bases; bases with no gene match: 7. Repertoires were generated with immunoSEQ multiplex PCR, while TCRdb's copy carries only in-frame clones and drops some. The sample shows some 120,000 clones, around 88% of them seen only once. This chain connects TRBV5-4 to TRBJ1-1; 11 bases map to TRBD1. The clonotype was recovered from an adult in good health. Sequences were derived from peripheral blood, sampled on day 0 of MenACWY control vaccination. CDR3 coding DNA: TGTGCCAGCAGCACGGGACAGGGGGTAAGGACTGAAGCTTTCTTT. It encodes CASSTGQGVRTEAFF.